This T cell receptor (beta chain) was sequenced for a study of regulatory T cells in long-lasting Graves disease. Described time point: newly diagnosed GD, antithyroid drugs for less than 3 months. Construction of the TCR library relied on RNA isolated from PBMCs. General study points: Between persistent patients, 2,500 to 3,500 public clonotypes were shared, exceeding the approximately 870 shared between new patients.

This clonotype was counted many times. Antigen specificity is unknown. In building TCR beta libraries, iRepertoire HTBI primers were used together with Arm-PCR of CDR3 regions. MiXCR, applied by TCRdb to the multiplex PCR reads, yields one record per CDR3 protein. The top ten hold about 20% of the sample, which has a few hundred thousand distinct CDR3 sequences, about 12% seen once. The germline V gene encodes CDR1 LGHDT and CDR2 YNNKEL (reference sequence). Trimming pared 0 bases from V and 2 bases from J, leaving 11 bases between. The CDR3 contains 15 residues. A further study also used this sample, focusing on T cells in Graves' hyperthyroidism and ophthalmopathy. From that study: Blood samples included most of the expanded thyroid clonotypes exceeding 0.001.

This chain links TRBV3-1 with TRBJ2-7; no clear D. The sequence came from a woman between 18 and 29 years old with Graves disease. Sequenced material: peripheral blood mononuclear cells (PBMCs), taken at new diagnosis, from a patient treated with antithyroid drugs. DNA for the CDR3: TGTGCCAGCAGCCAAGAGCCGAGATCAACCTACGAGCAGTACTTC. It encodes CASSQEPRSTYEQYF.